This TCR beta chain stems from a study of cytomegalovirus exposure and HLA in healthy donors. Looking at the study overall: Tens of millions of unique TCR sequences came from HLA-typed donors in an early release. The study's findings and limits: Researchers counted 164 TCR beta chains as cytomegalovirus-associated. A previous analysis found most TCR beta V segments productive roughly 90% or roughly 30% of the time.

PCR used 60 Vbeta primers and 13 Jbeta primers. Only in-frame clones appear in the TCRdb table, and some are missing; sequencing was by immunoSEQ multiplex PCR. In all, the sample yields more than 40,000 clones. The germline gives CDR1 GTSNPN, CDR2 SVGIG (reference sequence). This CDR3 comprises 15 residues. The germline V and J ends were trimmed by 0 bases and 5 bases, with 13 bases remaining between them. With regard to this clone: What it binds is unknown.

The clonotype was recovered from a female donor in good health and CMV-seronegative. The V gene is TRBV30, the J gene TRBJ1-4; no firm D call. The sequenced material came from PBMCs. CDR3 sequence (DNA): TGTGCCTGGAGTGTACAGTCAGGCCTGAATGAAAAACTGTTTTTT. Its translation: CAWSVQSGLNEKLFF. Using reference TRBV30 and TRBJ1-4 for the parts outside the CDR3, the full variable domain is SQTIHQWPATLVQPVGSPLSLECTVEGTSNPNLYWYRQAAGRGLQLLFYSVGIGQISSEVPQNLSASRPQDRQFILSSKKLLLSDSGFYLCAWSVQSGLNEKLFFGSGTQLSVL.